The present TCR beta chain was sequenced within a study of control samples from healthy donors and cancer patients. Profiled with immunoSEQ multiplex PCR; TCRdb holds only in-frame clones, not every one. In the table there are 110,000 to 150,000 clones, just under 95% of which are singletons. Germline CDR1 and CDR2: SEHNR and FQNEAQ (reference sequence). V trimming: 5 bases; J trimming: 4 bases; junction bases outside the gene matches: 9. The CDR3 contains 15 residues. The clonotype was recovered from a man between 60 and 70 years old with colorectal cancer. The rearrangement uses TRBV7-9 and TRBJ2-5; 8 nucleotides match TRBD2. What was sequenced was PBMCs. The CDR3: CASSDNRGGRETQYF. In DNA form, the CDR3 reads TGTGCCAGCAGCGATAACCGGGGGGGCCGAGAGACCCAGTACTTC.